This T cell receptor beta chain originates from a study of HIV-infected patients and healthy controls. This clonotype was counted between two and nine times. TCRdb ran MiXCR on the 5' RACE reads and lists one entry per CDR3 protein. This table holds some 70,000 distinct CDR3 sequences, roughly 19% found once. This CDR3 region has 17 residues. The J segment lost 3 bases and the V segment lost 3 bases, leaving 14 bases of the junction unmatched. The germline V gene has CDR1 SQVTM and CDR2 ANQGSEA. This clonotype was sampled from a human donor in good health. Sequencing was carried out using CD4+ T cells from blood. V gene TRBV29-1 combines with J gene TRBJ2-1; 7 positions match TRBD2. DNA for the CDR3: TGCAGCGTTGATAGGTTTTCGTCTAGCGGCTACTACAATGAGCAGTTCTTC. Protein: CSVDRFSSSGYYNEQFF.